This T cell receptor beta chain is from a study of sequential checkpoint blockade in melanoma. The J segment lost 2 bases and the V segment lost 5 bases, leaving 7 bases of the junction unmatched. The CDR3 runs to 15 residues. Germline V gene lookup returns CDR1 SEHNR and CDR2 FQNEAQ (reference sequence). This table comes from immunoSEQ multiplex PCR, and its TCRdb copy is limited to in-frame clones, with some not included. Of over 10,000 clones in the sample, 70% to 80% are singletons; the top ten hold about 9.3%. Sample treatment: randomized to nivolumab then ipilimumab (arm A) or the reverse (arm B).

The origin of this receptor is a human donor with melanoma. The specimen comprised CD8+ T cells sorted from blood (inferred from file names), sampled from a patient given nivolumab and ipilimumab in sequence. J is TRBJ2-5 and V is TRBV7-9; 8 bases are a match to TRBD1. CDR3 residues: CASSPWDRPQETQYF. The CDR3 DNA reads TGTGCCAGCAGCCCATGGGACAGGCCTCAAGAGACCCAGTACTTC.